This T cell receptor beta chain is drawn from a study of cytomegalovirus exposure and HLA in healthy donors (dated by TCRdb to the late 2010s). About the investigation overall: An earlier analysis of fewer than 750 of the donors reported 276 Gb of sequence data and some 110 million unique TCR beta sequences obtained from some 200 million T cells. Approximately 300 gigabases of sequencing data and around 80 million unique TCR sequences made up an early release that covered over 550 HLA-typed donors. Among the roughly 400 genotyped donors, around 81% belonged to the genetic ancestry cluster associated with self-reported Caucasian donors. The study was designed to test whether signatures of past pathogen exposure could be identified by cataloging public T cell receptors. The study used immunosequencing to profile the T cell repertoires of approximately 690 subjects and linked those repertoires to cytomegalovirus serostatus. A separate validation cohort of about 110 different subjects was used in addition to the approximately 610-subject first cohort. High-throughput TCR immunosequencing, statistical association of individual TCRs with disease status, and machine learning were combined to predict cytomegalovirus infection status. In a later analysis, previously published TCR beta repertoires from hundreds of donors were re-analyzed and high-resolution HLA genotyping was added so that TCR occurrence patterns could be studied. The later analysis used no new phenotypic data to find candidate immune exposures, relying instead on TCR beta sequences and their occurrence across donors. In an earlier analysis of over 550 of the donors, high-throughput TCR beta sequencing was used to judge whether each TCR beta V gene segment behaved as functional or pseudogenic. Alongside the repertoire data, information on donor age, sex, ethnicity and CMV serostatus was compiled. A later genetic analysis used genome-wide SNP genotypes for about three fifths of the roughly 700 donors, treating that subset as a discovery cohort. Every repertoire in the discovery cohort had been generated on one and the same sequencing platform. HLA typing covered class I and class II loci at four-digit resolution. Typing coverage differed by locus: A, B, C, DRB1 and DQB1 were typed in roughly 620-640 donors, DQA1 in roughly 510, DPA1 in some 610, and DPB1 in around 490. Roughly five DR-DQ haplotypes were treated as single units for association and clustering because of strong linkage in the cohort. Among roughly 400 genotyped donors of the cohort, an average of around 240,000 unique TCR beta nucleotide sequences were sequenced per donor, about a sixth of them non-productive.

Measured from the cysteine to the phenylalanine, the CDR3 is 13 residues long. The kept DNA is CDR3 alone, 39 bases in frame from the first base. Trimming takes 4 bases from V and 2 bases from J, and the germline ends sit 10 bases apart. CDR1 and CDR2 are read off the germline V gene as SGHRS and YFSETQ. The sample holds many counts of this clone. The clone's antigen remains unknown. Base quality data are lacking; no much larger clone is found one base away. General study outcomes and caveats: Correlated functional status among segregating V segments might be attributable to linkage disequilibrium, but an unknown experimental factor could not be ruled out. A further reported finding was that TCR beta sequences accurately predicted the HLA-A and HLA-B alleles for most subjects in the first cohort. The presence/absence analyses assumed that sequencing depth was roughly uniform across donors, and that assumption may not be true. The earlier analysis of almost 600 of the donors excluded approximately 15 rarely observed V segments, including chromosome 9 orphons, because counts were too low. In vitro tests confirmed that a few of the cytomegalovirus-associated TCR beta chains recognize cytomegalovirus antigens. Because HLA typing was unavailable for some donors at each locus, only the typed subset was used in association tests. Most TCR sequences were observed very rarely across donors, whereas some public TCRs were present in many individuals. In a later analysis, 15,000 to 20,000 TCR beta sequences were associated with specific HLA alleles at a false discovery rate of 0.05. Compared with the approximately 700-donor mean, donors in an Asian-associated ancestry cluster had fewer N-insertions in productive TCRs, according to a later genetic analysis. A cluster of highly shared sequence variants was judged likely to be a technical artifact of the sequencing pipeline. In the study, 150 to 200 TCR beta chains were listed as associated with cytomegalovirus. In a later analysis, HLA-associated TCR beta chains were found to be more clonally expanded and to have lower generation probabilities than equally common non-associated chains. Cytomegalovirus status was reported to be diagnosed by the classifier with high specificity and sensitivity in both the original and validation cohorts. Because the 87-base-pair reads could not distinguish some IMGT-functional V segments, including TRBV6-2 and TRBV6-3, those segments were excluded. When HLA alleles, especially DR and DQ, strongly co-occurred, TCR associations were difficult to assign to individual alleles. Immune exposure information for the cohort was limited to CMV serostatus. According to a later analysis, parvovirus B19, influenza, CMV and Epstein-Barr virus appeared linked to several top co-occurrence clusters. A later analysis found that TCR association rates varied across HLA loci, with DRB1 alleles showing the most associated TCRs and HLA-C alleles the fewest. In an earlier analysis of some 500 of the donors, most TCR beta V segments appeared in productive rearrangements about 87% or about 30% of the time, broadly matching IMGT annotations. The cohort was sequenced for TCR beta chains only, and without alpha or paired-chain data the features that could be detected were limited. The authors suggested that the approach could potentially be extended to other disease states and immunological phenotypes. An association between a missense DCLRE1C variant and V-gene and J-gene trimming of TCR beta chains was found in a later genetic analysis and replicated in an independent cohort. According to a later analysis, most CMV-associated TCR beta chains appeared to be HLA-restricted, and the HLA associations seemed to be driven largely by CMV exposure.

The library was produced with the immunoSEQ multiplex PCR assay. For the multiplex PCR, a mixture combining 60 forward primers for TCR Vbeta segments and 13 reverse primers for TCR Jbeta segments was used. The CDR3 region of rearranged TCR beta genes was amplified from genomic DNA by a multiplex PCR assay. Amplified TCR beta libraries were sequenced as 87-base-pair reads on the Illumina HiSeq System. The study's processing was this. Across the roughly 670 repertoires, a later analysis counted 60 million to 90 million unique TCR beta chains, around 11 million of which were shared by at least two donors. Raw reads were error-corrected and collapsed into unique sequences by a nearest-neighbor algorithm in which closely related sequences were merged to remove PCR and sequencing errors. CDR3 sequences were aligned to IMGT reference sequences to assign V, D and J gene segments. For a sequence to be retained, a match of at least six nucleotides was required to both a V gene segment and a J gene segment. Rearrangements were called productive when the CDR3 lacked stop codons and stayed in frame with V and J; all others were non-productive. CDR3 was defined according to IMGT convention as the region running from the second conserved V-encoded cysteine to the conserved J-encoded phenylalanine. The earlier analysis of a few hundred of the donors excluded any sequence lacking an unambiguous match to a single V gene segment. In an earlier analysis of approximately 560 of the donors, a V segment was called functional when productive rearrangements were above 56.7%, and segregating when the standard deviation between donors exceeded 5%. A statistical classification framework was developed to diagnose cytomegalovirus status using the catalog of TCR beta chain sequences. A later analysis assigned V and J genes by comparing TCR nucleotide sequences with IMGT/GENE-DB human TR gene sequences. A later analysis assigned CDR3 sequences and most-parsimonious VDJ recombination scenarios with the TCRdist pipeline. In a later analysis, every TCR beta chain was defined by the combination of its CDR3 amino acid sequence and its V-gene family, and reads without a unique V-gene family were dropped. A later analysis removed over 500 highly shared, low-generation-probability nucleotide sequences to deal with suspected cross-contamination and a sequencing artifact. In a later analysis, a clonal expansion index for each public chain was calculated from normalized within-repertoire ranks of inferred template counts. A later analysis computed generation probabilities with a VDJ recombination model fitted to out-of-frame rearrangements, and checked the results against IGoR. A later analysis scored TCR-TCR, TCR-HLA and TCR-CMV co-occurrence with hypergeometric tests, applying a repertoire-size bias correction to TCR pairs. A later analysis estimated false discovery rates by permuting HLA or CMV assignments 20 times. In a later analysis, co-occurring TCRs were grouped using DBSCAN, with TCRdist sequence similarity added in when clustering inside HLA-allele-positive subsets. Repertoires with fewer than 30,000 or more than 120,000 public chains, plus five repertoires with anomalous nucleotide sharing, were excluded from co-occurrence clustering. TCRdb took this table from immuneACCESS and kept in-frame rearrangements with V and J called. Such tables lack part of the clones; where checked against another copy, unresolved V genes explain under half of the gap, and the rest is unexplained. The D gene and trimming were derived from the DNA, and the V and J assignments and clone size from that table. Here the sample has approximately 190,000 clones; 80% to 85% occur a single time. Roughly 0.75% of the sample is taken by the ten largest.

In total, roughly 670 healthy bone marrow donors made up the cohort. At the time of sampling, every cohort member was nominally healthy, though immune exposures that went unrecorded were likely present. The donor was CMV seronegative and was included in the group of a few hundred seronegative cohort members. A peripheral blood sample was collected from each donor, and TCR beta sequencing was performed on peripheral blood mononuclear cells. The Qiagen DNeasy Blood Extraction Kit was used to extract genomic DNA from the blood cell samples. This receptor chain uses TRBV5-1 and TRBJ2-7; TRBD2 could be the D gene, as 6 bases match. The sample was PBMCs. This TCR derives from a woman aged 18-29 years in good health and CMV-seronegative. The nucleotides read TGCGCCAGCAGCGGAGGGTCAACCTACGAGCAGTACTTC. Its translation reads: CASSGGSTYEQYF.